The entry that follows covers one TCR beta chain sequence. No antigen is known for it. This specimen comes from a study of T-cell memory formation after mild COVID-19. Study-level results: The study found balanced CD4/CD8 in clones contracting day 15 to 85 and a CD4+ lean in later expanders. Contracting CD8+ clones were enriched in EMRA, CD4+ mainly in CM and EM. SARS-CoV-2 specificity was not confirmed for second-wave clones peaking on day 37.

TCRdb ran MiXCR on the 5' RACE reads and lists one entry per CDR3 protein. The sample lists about 150,000 distinct CDR3 sequences; approximately 5.7% were seen once. In germline, CDR1 is MNHNS, CDR2 SASEGT. V was cut by 4 bases and J by 4 bases, with 10 bases left in between. The CDR3 runs 13 residues. This chain uses TRBV6-1 with TRBJ1-2; TRBD1 is a possible D gene (5 bases). Sequencing was done on a sample of PBMCs or a T cell subset sorted from them (not recorded which). This clonotype originated in an adult woman who had mild COVID-19 (a few samples of this study predate the infection). Cell type and time point are not known. CDR3: CASSGRVPYGYTF. In DNA, the CDR3 is TGTGCCAGCAGTGGCAGGGTTCCCTATGGCTACACCTTC.